This is a list of T cell receptor beta chains from one sample in a study of CD8 T cells in ankylosing spondylitis. In TCRdb, the 5' RACE reads were re-called with MiXCR into one record per CDR3 protein. The table shows 130,000 to 150,000 distinct CDR3 sequences, with more than 7% occurring only once. Sequencing was carried out using synovial fluid, either unsorted or a sorted T cell fraction (not recorded which). These receptors all stem from a male donor with ankylosing spondylitis. Both conserved end residues are part of each CDR3. D genes are given only for firm matches. Some rows mark clone size as missing; the rest say once, few, many or name a class of expanded clone.

>TRBV20-1|NA|TRBD1|TRBJ1-4
CSASDPGTGGWNEKLFF
TGCAGTGCTTCTGATCCCGGGACAGGGGGATGGAATGAAAAACTGTTTTTT
>TRBV28|NA|NA|TRBJ2-7
CASIPGGARGYEQYF
TGTGCCAGCATCCCCGGAGGGGCTAGGGGCTACGAGCAGTACTTC
>TRBV18|few|NA|TRBJ1-1
CASSLNRGGTNTEAFF
TGTGCCAGCTCACTAAACCGGGGGGGGACAAACACTGAAGCTTTCTTT
>TRBV3-1|few|NA|TRBJ1-6
CASSQEHLSPLHF
TGTGCCAGCAGCCAAGAACATCTTTCACCCCTCCACTTT
>TRBV20-1|many|TRBD2|TRBJ2-4
CSARRLAGVTKNIQYF
TGCAGTGCTAGACGACTAGCGGGAGTGACCAAAAACATTCAGTACTTC
>TRBV28|medium-sized|NA|TRBJ2-3
CASTRYDTQYF
TGTGCCAGCACGAGGTACGATACGCAGTATTTT
>TRBV4-1|many|NA|TRBJ2-1
CASSQGQGAWNEQFF
TGCGCCAGCAGCCAAGGGCAGGGTGCCTGGAATGAGCAGTTCTTC
>TRBV5-1|many|NA|TRBJ2-7
CASSFAGHRSYEQYF
TGCGCCAGCAGCTTTGCGGGACACCGATCCTACGAGCAGTACTTC
>TRBV20-1|few|TRBD1|TRBJ2-5
CSARPRGLQETQYF
TGCAGTGCTAGGCCCAGGGGGTTGCAAGAGACCCAGTACTTC
>TRBV10-3|many|NA|TRBJ2-1
CAIRGTRDAEEQFF
TGTGCCATCAGGGGCACCCGGGACGCGGAAGAGCAGTTCTTC
>TRBV28|once|NA|TRBJ1-1
CASSLDREAFF
TGTGCCAGCAGTCTTGACAGGGAAGCTTTCTTT
>TRBV7-9|few|TRBD2|TRBJ2-1
CASSRASGGHWQFF
TGTGCCAGCAGCAGAGCTAGCGGGGGTCACTGGCAGTTCTTC
>TRBV5-1|many|TRBD1|TRBJ2-7
CASSLGQGDEQYF
TGCGCCAGCAGCTTGGGACAGGGAGACGAGCAGTACTTC
>TRBV12-3/TRBV12-4|many|NA|TRBJ1-3
CASSLDSGNTIYF
TGTGCCAGCAGTTTGGACTCTGGAAACACCATATATTTT
>TRBV5-1|many|NA|TRBJ1-3
CASSYGTQGNTIYF
TGCGCCAGCAGCTACGGGACACAAGGAAACACCATATATTTT
>TRBV18|many|TRBD1|TRBJ2-5
CASSPGQGSGQETQYF
TGTGCCAGCTCACCGGGACAGGGTTCGGGGCAAGAGACCCAGTACTTC
>TRBV5-1|many|TRBD1|TRBJ1-5
CASRPDRGNQPQHF
TGCGCCAGCAGACCGGACAGGGGCAATCAGCCCCAGCATTTT
>TRBV27|many|NA|TRBJ2-1
CASSTNRDRYDEQFF
TGTGCCAGCAGTACAAACAGGGATCGGTACGATGAGCAGTTCTTC
>TRBV20-1|NA|NA|TRBJ1-2
CSASMENYGYTF
TGCAGTGCTAGCATGGAAAACTATGGCTACACCTTC
>TRBV5-1|NA|NA|TRBJ2-1
CASSLGPGYYNEQFF
TGCGCCAGCAGCTTGGGGCCGGGTTACTACAATGAGCAGTTCTTC
>TRBV6-4|NA|NA|TRBJ2-3
CASSEKAGGTDTQYF
TGTGCCAGCAGTGAAAAGGCAGGGGGCACAGATACGCAGTATTTT
>TRBV7-2|few|TRBD1|TRBJ2-3
CASSTGTGEDTQYF
TGTGCCAGCAGCACCGGGACAGGCGAGGATACGCAGTATTTT
>TRBV20-1|few|NA|TRBJ2-1
CSAPGTLSDNEQFF
TGCAGTGCTCCCGGGACCCTCTCCGACAATGAGCAGTTCTTC
>TRBV5-5|NA|NA|TRBJ2-5
CASTVGGLRETQYF
TGTGCCAGCACCGTCGGGGGTCTGAGGGAGACCCAGTACTTC
>TRBV5-1|many|NA|TRBJ2-7
CASSVTVQDYEQYF
TGCGCCAGCAGCGTCACAGTCCAGGACTACGAGCAGTACTTC
>TRBV7-2|few|TRBD1|TRBJ1-2
CASSKGTGDGYTF
TGTGCCAGCAGCAAGGGGACAGGGGATGGCTACACCTTC
>TRBV20-1|NA|NA|TRBJ2-3
CSASRDYTQYF
TGCAGTGCTAGTCGGGATTATACGCAGTATTTT
>TRBV2|NA|TRBD1|TRBJ1-1
CASTRGLANTEAFF
TGTGCCAGCACCAGGGGGCTTGCGAACACTGAAGCTTTCTTT
>TRBV20-1|NA|NA|TRBJ1-1
CSALGGYTEAFF
TGCAGTGCTTTGGGTGGGTACACTGAAGCTTTCTTT
>TRBV27|many|NA|TRBJ2-7
CASSQKSDRVYEQYF
TGTGCCAGCAGTCAAAAATCGGACCGGGTCTACGAGCAGTACTTC
>TRBV5-6|NA|NA|TRBJ2-3
CASSPFWTGADTQYF
TGTGCCAGCAGCCCCTTCTGGACCGGCGCAGATACGCAGTATTTT
>TRBV7-2|few|NA|TRBJ2-6
CASSLEPLANVLTF
TGTGCCAGCAGCTTAGAACCGTTGGCCAACGTCCTGACTTTC
>TRBV7-2|many|TRBD2|TRBJ2-1
CASSSSGSIYNEQFF
TGTGCCAGCAGCAGTAGCGGGAGTATTTACAATGAGCAGTTCTTC
>TRBV28|few|NA|TRBJ2-5
CASSPIGDFLRGETQYF
TGTGCCAGCAGTCCGATCGGGGACTTTTTAAGGGGAGAGACCCAGTACTTC
>TRBV18|many|TRBD1|TRBJ2-1
CASSELTGGPFF
TGTGCCAGCTCAGAACTAACAGGGGGTCCGTTCTTC
>TRBV12-3/TRBV12-4|medium-sized|TRBD2|TRBJ2-1
CASRLAGSHEQFF
TGTGCCAGCCGACTAGCGGGATCTCATGAGCAGTTCTTC
>TRBV5-5|NA|NA|TRBJ1-2
CASSPLPDGNYGYTF
TGTGCCAGCAGCCCCCTCCCGGACGGGAACTATGGCTACACCTTC
>TRBV5-4|NA|NA|TRBJ2-6
CASSLTPGDRRFEPSGANVLTF
TGTGCCAGCAGCTTGACTCCGGGAGATCGAAGGTTTGAGCCCTCTGGGGCCAACGTCCTGACTTTC
>TRBV28|NA|TRBD2|TRBJ2-1
CATDSGLLKNEQFF
TGTGCCACCGATAGCGGGCTCCTTAAGAATGAGCAGTTCTTC
>TRBV18|many|TRBD1|TRBJ2-5
CASSPPGGETQYF
TGTGCCAGCTCACCCCCAGGGGGAGAGACCCAGTACTTC
>TRBV11-3|NA|NA|TRBJ1-1
CASSKYGSSNTEAFF
TGTGCCAGCAGTAAATATGGGAGTTCGAACACTGAAGCTTTCTTT
>TRBV4-2|few|NA|TRBJ2-1
CASSQADIYNEQFF
TGTGCCAGCAGCCAAGCGGACATCTACAATGAGCAGTTCTTC
>TRBV12-3/TRBV12-4|many|NA|TRBJ1-1
CASSFPGNGNTEAFF
TGTGCCAGCAGTTTTCCAGGGAATGGGAACACTGAAGCTTTCTTT
>TRBV2|few|TRBD1|TRBJ1-1
CASKEGAGSTEAFF
TGTGCCAGCAAAGAGGGGGCGGGAAGTACTGAAGCTTTCTTT
>TRBV18|few|NA|TRBJ2-7
CASSPPGGHAYEQYF
TGTGCCAGCTCACCACCCGGGGGTCACGCCTACGAGCAGTACTTC
>TRBV24-1|NA|TRBD1|TRBJ2-3
CATSDRQGDLTDTQYF
TGTGCCACCAGTGATCGTCAGGGGGACCTCACAGATACGCAGTATTTT
>TRBV5-1|many|NA|TRBJ1-1
CASKRNTEAFF
TGCGCCAGCAAAAGGAACACTGAAGCTTTCTTT
>TRBV29-1|NA|NA|TRBJ2-7
CSVSIQGNVYEQYF
TGCAGCGTCAGCATACAGGGTAATGTCTACGAGCAGTACTTC
>TRBV7-2|many|NA|TRBJ2-1
CASSFGGARNEQFF
TGTGCCAGCAGCTTTGGGGGCGCGAGGAATGAGCAGTTCTTC
>TRBV29-1|many|NA|TRBJ2-7
CSVINQGYEQYF
TGCAGCGTCATAAACCAGGGATACGAGCAGTACTTC
>TRBV20-1|few|NA|TRBJ2-5
CSARDRSAQETQYF
TGCAGTGCTAGAGATCGGTCAGCACAAGAGACCCAGTACTTC
>TRBV7-3|few|NA|TRBJ1-1
CASSLEAGSGTEAFF
TGTGCCAGCAGCTTAGAAGCAGGGTCGGGCACTGAAGCTTTCTTT
>TRBV18|NA|TRBD2|TRBJ2-1
CASSPRVIAGGGEQFF
TGTGCCAGCTCACCAAGAGTAATAGCGGGAGGAGGGGAGCAGTTCTTC